This T cell receptor (beta chain) was identified in a study of T-cell memory formation after mild COVID-19. MiXCR was run by TCRdb on the 5' RACE reads, yielding one entry per CDR3 protein. This table holds about 350,000 distinct CDR3 sequences, around 15% found once. This clonotype was counted many times. As yet, its antigen is unknown. The CDR3 totals 14 residues. Between the trimmed V and J ends, which lost 6 bases and 4 bases, there was a span of 15 bases. Germline CDR1 is MNHEY and CDR2 is SVGEGT. General study points: A second wave of clones peaked on day 37, and their SARS-CoV-2 specificity went unconfirmed. Largely, contracting CD4+ clones fell within CM and EM, and contracting CD8+ clones within EMRA. The study detected some responding clones in pre-infection memory, suggesting cross-reactive memory joined.

The chain couples TRBV6-2 or TRBV6-3 to TRBJ1-2, with D perhaps matching TRBD1 (5 bases). The specimen sequenced was PBMCs or a T cell subset sorted from them (not recorded which). This receptor was obtained from a young man who had mild COVID-19 (a few samples of this study predate the infection). Cell type and time point are not known. The CDR3 loop is CASRDPGRPYGYTF. The CDR3 nucleotides read TGTGCCAGCAGAGACCCGGGACGGCCCTATGGCTACACCTTC.